Detailed here is one T cell receptor (beta chain). As yet, its antigen is unknown. One end of the junction is discordant with germline, which a read error may explain. Likely unrecorded immune exposures existed in these nominally healthy donors. This CDR3 region has 16 residues. From germline, CDR1 is MNHNS and CDR2 SASEGT. The PCR was carried out with 60 Vbeta primers and 13 Jbeta primers. Profiled with immunoSEQ multiplex PCR; TCRdb holds only in-frame clones, not every one. The data show about 180,000 clones, roughly 82% seen once. The data originate from a study of cytomegalovirus exposure and HLA in healthy donors. Notes on the study in general: A later analysis reportedly identified an Asian-associated ancestry cluster as carrying fewer N-insertions than the approximately 670-donor mean. The likely origin of a cluster of highly shared sequence variants was a sequencing artifact. There were 150 to 200 TCR beta chains listed as cytomegalovirus-associated.

This chain uses TRBV6-1 with TRBJ1-3; D remains ambiguous. The receptor was derived from a woman in her forties or fifties in good health and CMV-seronegative. Input material: PBMCs. CDR3 nucleotides: TGTGCCAGCACTGAAAATCGGGGTCGCGCTGGAAACACCATATATTTT. It codes for CASTENRGRAGNTIYF.